Below are 6 T cell receptor beta chains sequenced from a single sample in a study of blood T cells in healthy people across ages. The use of a sample-barcoded 5' primer and a J-beta primer mix characterized a second PCR of about 7 to 12 cycles. TCRdb used MiXCR to reprocess the 5' RACE reads, holding one entry per CDR3 protein. Of 700,000 to 900,000 distinct CDR3 sequences in the sample, roughly 53% were seen once. The sample comprised blood. These receptors all come from an older man in good health.

With respect to this clonotype: The junction and the germline gene differ at one end; a read error may be behind it. The V call is TRBV7-3, the J call TRBJ1-1, with TRBD1 matching 8 bases. The length of the CDR3 is 15 residues. CDR1 is SGHTA, CDR2 FQGTGA, per germline. CDR3 nucleotides: TGTGCCGGCAGTTTACTTGGACAGGGCAACACTGAAGCTTTCTTT. This codes for CAGSLLGQGNTEAFF.

This clonotype was found once. The chain joins TRBV5-1 to TRBJ2-1, with TRBD2 matching over 9 bases. The CDR3 is 17 residues long. Germline lookup yields CDR1 SGHRS and CDR2 YFSETQ. V gave up 4 bases and J gave up 2 bases; unmatched junction bases: 10. CDR3 protein: CASSPASGNPPYNEQFF. The CDR3 DNA is TGCGCCAGCAGCCCCGCTAGCGGGAACCCCCCCTACAATGAGCAGTTCTTC.

This chain uses TRBV20-1 with TRBJ2-5; 11 positions agree with TRBD2. Matching the DNA end better, TRBJ2-7 makes the J call doubtful. CDR1 is DFQATT and CDR2 is SNEGSKA in the germline V gene (reference sequence). The CDR3 length is 16 residues. This CDR3 reads CSARVPRPTSGTEQYF. The CDR3 DNA reads TGCAGTGCTAGAGTCCCCCGACCGACTAGCGGGACCGAGCAGTACTTC.

This clonotype was seen only once. V is TRBV9 and J is TRBJ2-7; no clear D. The DNA end lines up better with TRBJ2-5; the J call may be wrong. The CDR3 length is 14 residues. Germline values: CDR1 SGDLS, CDR2 YYNGEE. CDR3 in amino acids: CASSVGQPGETQYF. CDR3 in DNA: TGTGCCAGCAGCGTAGGACAACCTGGGGAGACCCAGTACTTC.

The CDR3 DNA reads as TGTGCCAGCAGGTTTGGACAGGCACAAGAGACCCAGTACTTC. Its protein product is CASRFGQAQETQYF. This sequence joins TRBV12-3 or TRBV12-4 and TRBJ2-5; 7 positions agree with TRBD1. With 6 bases clipped from V and 2 bases from J, the junction kept 6 bases outside the gene matches. The CDR3 loop spans 14 amino acids.

The genes are TRBV6-1 and TRBJ2-1, with 13 bases that match TRBD2. Germline CDR1 is MNHNS and CDR2 is SASEGT. V lost 6 bases and J lost 9; bases outside the gene matches: 8. This CDR3 is built from 15 residues. The CDR3, as DNA: TGTGCCAGCAGGGGCCAGGGACTAGCGGGATGTGAGCAGTTCTTC. This gives the protein CASRGQGLAGCEQFF.